This entry features one TCR beta chain sequence. The sample comes from a study of blood T cell repertoires in COVID-19. Study-wide background: COVID-19 samples from acute and convalescent phases originated in the United States, Italy and Spain. T cells, B-cell-depleted T cells, or PBMCs provided the cDNA or gDNA that served as material.

Per the original methods: Estimated nucleated cell counts came from reference gene primer amplification. Measured with immunoSEQ multiplex PCR; TCRdb has only the in-frame clones, and not every one. The V and J calls and the clone size are those of that table, but D and trimming were determined from the DNA. This sample has about 33,000 clones, with around 85% found just once. With 2 bases removed from V and 3 bases from J, the gap between germline ends came to 8 bases. Germline lookup yields CDR1 GTSNPN and CDR2 SVGIG (reference sequence). CDR3 length: 12 residues. The chain has TRBV30 and TRBJ2-7; weak D call: TRBD1 (6 bases). Sequencing used peripheral blood. The sequence was obtained from a human donor in a cohort sampled during active COVID-19. DNA for the CDR3: TGTGCCTGGAGTTCACAGGGCTACGAGCAGTACTTC. Its translation: CAWSSQGYEQYF.